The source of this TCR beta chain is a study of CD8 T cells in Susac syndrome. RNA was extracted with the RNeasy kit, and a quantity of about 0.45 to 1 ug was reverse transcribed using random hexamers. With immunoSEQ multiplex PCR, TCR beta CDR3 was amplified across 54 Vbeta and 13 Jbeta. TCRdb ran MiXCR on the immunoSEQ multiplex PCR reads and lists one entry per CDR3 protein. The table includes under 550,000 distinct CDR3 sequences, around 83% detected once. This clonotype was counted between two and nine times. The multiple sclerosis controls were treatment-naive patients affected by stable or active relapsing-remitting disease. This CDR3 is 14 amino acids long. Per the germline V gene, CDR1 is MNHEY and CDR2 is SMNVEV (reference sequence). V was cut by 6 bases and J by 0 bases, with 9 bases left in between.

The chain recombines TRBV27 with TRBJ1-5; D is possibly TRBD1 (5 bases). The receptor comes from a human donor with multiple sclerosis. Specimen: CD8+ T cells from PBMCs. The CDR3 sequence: CASRGGDSNQPQHF. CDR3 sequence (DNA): TGTGCCAGCAGGGGGGGGGATAGCAATCAGCCCCAGCATTTT.